This T cell receptor (beta chain) was sequenced in a study of cytomegalovirus exposure and HLA in healthy donors. Study-level findings and limits: In an earlier analysis, in some 500 donors, most V segments appeared productive either ~87% or ~30% of the time. In a later analysis, TCR association rates varied by HLA locus: DRB1 most, HLA-C fewest. Follow-up analysis later connected one missense variant in DCLRE1C with trimming of TCR beta V- and J-genes.

Comments on this clone: What it binds is unknown.

The PCR was carried out with 60 Vbeta primers and 13 Jbeta primers. Only in-frame clones appear in the TCRdb table, and some are missing; sequencing was by immunoSEQ multiplex PCR. The sample holds about 100,000 clones, roughly 78% seen once. The receptor comes from a man aged 25 to 40 in good health and CMV-seronegative. Sequencing used PBMCs.

For the CDR3, the DNA is TGCGCCAGCAGCCAAGTTTGGACTAGTGGAGGAGATACGCAGTATTTT. Encoded protein: CASSQVWTSGGDTQYF. The chain uses TRBV4-1 and TRBJ2-3, with 7 bases matching TRBD2. The length of the CDR3 is 16 residues. Germline-derived CDR1 and CDR2 are MGHRA and YSYEKL. V shed 1 base and J 5 bases; nucleotides not matched to a gene: 9.